This T cell receptor (beta chain) appears in the sequencing data of a study of shared clonotypes between healthy human individuals. All participating donors were Caucasian adults from Nashville, Tennessee. DNA at roughly 0.2 ug, about 30,000 T cell genomes, went into sorted-subset replicate PCRs. Profiling relied on immunoSEQ multiplex PCR, and the TCRdb table lists in-frame clones only, not all of them. The table lists 2,500,000 or so clones, about 92% of them singletons. Germline loops: CDR1 LNHNV, CDR2 YYDKDF (reference sequence). Trimming cost V 8 bases and J 4 bases, with 20 bases left between them. This CDR3 comprises 15 residues.

The sample was naive CD4+ T cells sorted from blood. Subset noted: CD45RA+ positively selected. V gene TRBV15 combines with J gene TRBJ2-5; D gene ambiguous. This clonotype was sampled from a man younger than 30 in good health. Here the CDR3 reads CATAADRGRRETQYF. DNA of the CDR3: TGTGCCACCGCAGCCGACCGCGGACGGAGAGAGACCCAGTACTTC.